This T cell receptor (beta chain) derives from a study of shared clonotypes between healthy human individuals. Repertoires were generated with immunoSEQ multiplex PCR, while TCRdb's copy carries only in-frame clones and drops some. This sample has roughly 770,000 clones, with about 96% found just once. The germline CDR1 and CDR2 sequences are MRHNA and SNTAGT. This CDR3 spans 16 amino acids. Trimming removed 3 bases from V and 12 bases from J; junction bases left unmatched: 14. Naive-designated CD8 cells lacked CD45RO, were positively enriched for CCR7, and omitted terminally differentiated effector memory CD45RA+ cells.

The TCR comes from a man between 25 and 39 years old in good health. The rearrangement uses TRBV6-4 and TRBJ2-1; TRBD1 aligns across 10 bases. The sequencing input was naive CD8+ T cells sorted from blood. The CDR3 nucleotides are TGTGCCAGCAGTGAGTTAGACAGGGGGCCCTTGAAAGGGCAGTTCTTC. Translated, it gives CASSELDRGPLKGQFF.